This TCR beta chain was profiled in a study of shared clonotypes between healthy human individuals. The protocol was immunoSEQ multiplex PCR, while the TCRdb copy is restricted to in-frame clones and leaves out a portion. Of fewer than 600,000 clones in the sample, around 78% were seen once. Germline V gene sequence: CDR1 SGHVS, CDR2 FQNEAQ. V gave up 2 bases and J gave up 5 bases, with 12 bases separating them. The CDR3 extends over 15 amino acids. The origin of this receptor is a woman aged 40-49 years in good health. Some clones in this sample may be carry-over from other donors' samples. Sequenced input: PBMCs. The rearrangement uses TRBV7-8 and TRBJ2-2; weak D call: TRBD2 (5 bases). The CDR3 region has the DNA TGTGCCAGCAGCTTAAGGCTTGGCGGGACCGGGGAGCTGTTTTTT. Residues: CASSLRLGGTGELFF.